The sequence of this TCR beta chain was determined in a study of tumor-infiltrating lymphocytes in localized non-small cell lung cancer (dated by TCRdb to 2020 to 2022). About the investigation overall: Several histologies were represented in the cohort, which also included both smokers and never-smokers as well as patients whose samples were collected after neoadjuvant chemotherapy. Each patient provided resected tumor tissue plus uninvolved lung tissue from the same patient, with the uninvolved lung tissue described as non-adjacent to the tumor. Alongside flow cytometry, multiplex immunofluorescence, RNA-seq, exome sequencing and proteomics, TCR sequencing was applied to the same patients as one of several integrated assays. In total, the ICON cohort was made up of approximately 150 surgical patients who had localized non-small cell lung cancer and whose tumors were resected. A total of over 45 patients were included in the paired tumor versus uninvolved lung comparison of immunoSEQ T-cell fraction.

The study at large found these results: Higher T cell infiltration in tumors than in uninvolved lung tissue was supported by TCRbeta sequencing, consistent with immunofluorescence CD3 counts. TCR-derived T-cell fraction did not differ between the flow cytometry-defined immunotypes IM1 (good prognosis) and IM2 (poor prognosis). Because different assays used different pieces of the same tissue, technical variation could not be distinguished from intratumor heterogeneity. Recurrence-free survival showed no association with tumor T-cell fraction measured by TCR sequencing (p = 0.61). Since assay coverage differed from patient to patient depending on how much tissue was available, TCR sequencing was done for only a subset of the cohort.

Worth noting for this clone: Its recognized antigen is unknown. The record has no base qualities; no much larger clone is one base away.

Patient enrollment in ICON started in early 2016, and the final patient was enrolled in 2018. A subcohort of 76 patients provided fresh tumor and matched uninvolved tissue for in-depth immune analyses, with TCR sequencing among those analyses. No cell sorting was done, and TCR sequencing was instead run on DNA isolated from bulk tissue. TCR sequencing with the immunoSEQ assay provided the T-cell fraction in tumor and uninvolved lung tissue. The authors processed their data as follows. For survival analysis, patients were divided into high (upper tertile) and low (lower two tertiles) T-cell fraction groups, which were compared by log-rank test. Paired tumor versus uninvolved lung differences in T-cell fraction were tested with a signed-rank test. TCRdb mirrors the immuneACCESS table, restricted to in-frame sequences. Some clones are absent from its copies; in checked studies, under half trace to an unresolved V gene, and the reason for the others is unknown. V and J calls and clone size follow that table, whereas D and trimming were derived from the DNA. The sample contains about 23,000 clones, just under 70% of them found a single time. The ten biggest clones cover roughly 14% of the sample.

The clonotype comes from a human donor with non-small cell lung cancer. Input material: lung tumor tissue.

The CDR3 is CASSPRDKDQETQYF. The DNA sequence reads TGTGCCAGTAGCCCCCGGGACAAAGATCAAGAGACCCAGTACTTC. This chain is built from TRBV19 and TRBJ2-5; the D segment could be TRBD1, given 6 matching bases. Taken from cysteine to phenylalanine, the CDR3 has 15 residues. Only the CDR3 portion is preserved as DNA: 45 bases, with reading frame beginning at the first base. Between the V and J ends, shortened by 6 bases and 2 bases respectively, the junction contains 16 bases. The germline V gene (reference sequence) sets CDR1 to LNHDA and CDR2 to SQIVND.